Detailed here is one T cell receptor beta chain. Its target is not known. This sample was taken from a study of shared clonotypes between healthy human individuals. Authors' analysis steps: Junction-only immunoSEQ sequences carried no quality scores, so filtering differed. TCRdb's table, derived via immunoSEQ multiplex PCR, lists solely in-frame clones and lacks some. V and J calls and clone size are given by that table; D and trimming were obtained from the DNA. The sample lists 2 million to 2.5 million clones, over 85% occurring once. Whole-study results and caveats: Larger richness was generally estimated for naive than memory subsets. Among donors, sharing of clonotypes was expected to be affected by sequencing depth.

The CDR3 spans 12 residues. With 6 bases clipped from V and 13 bases from J, the junction kept 8 bases outside the gene matches. Germline loops: CDR1 SNHLY, CDR2 FYNNEI. The chain employs TRBV2 and TRBJ2-1; 8 bases are shared with TRBD1. Sequencing was done on a sample of naive CD4+ T cells from PBMCs. Specified subset: CD45RA+ positively selected. The TCR originated in a young man in good health. Some clones in this sample may be carry-over from other donors' samples. CDR3 region: CASSEQGAEQFF. The CDR3 DNA reads as TGTGCCAGCAGCGAGCAGGGGGCTGAACAGTTCTTC.